These 17 T cell receptor beta chains were all obtained from the same sample, sequenced in a study of CD8 T cells in Susac syndrome. An input of about 0.45 to 1 ug of RNA was subjected to reverse transcription using random hexamers. TCRdb redid the calling of the immunoSEQ multiplex PCR reads with MiXCR, one entry per CDR3 protein. The data show about 180,000 distinct CDR3 sequences, with approximately 95% seen just once and approximately 0.1% held by the top ten. Sequencing was done on a sample of CD4+ T cells from PBMCs. All receptors derive from a human donor with multiple sclerosis.

V usage is TRBV6-5 and J usage is TRBJ1-1; D ambiguous. The CDR3 is 13 amino acids. Germline V gene lookup returns CDR1 MNHEY and CDR2 SVGAGI. V was cut by 7 bases and J by 1 base, with 10 bases left in between. The DNA for the CDR3 is TGTGCCAGCACGCGGAACTCGAACACTGAAGCTTTCTTT. As protein: CASTRNSNTEAFF.

CDR3 residues: CASTPSSRGSGNTIYF. For the CDR3, the DNA is TGTGCCAGTACCCCCTCAAGCAGGGGCTCTGGAAACACCATATATTTT. J is TRBJ1-3 and V is TRBV19; TRBD1 is a possible D gene (6 bases). V dropped 7 bases and J dropped 0 bases, with 16 bases sitting between them. This CDR3 has 16 residues. Germline CDR1 LNHDA, CDR2 SQIVND (reference sequence). The full variable domain, completed using reference TRBV19 and TRBJ1-3, is DGGITQSPKYLFRKEGQNVTLSCEQNLNHDAMYWYRQDPGQGLRLIYYSQIVNDFQKGDIAEGYSVSREKKESFPLTVTSAQKNPTAFYLCASTPSSRGSGNTIYFGEGSWLTVV.

V gene TRBV20-1 combines with J gene TRBJ1-1, with D unclear. The CDR3 totals 15 residues. CDR1 is DFQATT, CDR2 SNEGSKA, per germline (reference sequence). With 3 bases removed from V and 2 bases from J, the gap between germline ends came to 16 bases. The DNA of the CDR3 is TGCAGTGCTAGCGACCCACGGGGAATTAACACTGAAGCTTTCTTT. It translates to CSASDPRGINTEAFF.

This chain links TRBV2 with TRBJ2-5, with 12 nucleotides matching TRBD2. Looked up from germline, CDR1 is SNHLY and CDR2 is FYNNEI. J lost 1 base, V lost 5 bases, and 5 bases had no gene match. The CDR3 contains 16 residues. CDR3 region: CASSSRTSGAQETQYF. The CDR3 region has the DNA TGTGCCAGCAGTTCGCGGACTAGCGGGGCCCAAGAGACCCAGTACTTC. Complete variable domain (other parts from reference TRBV2 and TRBJ2-5): EPEVTQTPSHQVTQMGQEVILRCVPISNHLYFYWYRQILGQKVEFLVSFYNNEISEKSEIFDDQFSVERPDGSNFTLKIRSTKLEDSAMYFCASSSRTSGAQETQYFGPGTRLLVL.

The CDR3 coding sequence is TGTGCCAGCAGCTCGTCGGGGACAGACTCCTACGAGCAGTACTTC. Translated, it gives CASSSSGTDSYEQYF. The chain carries TRBV5-4 and TRBJ2-7; 7 bases map to TRBD1. The germline V gene encodes CDR1 SGHNT and CDR2 YYREEE (reference sequence). This CDR3 has 15 amino acids. V trimming: 3 bases; J trimming: 0 bases; junction bases outside the gene matches: 6.

This chain links TRBV14 with TRBJ1-1; maybe TRBD1 (5 bases). The CDR3 has 12 amino acids. Germline assignment: CDR1 SGHDN and CDR2 FVKESK. Trimming took 3 bases from V and 6 from J, leaving 8 bases between them. DNA of the CDR3: TGTGCCAGCAGCCATGGGGACGCTGAAGCTTTCTTT. Its protein is CASSHGDAEAFF.

The chain uses TRBV12-3 or TRBV12-4 and TRBJ2-3, with D perhaps assigned TRBD1 or TRBD2 (5 bases each). This CDR3 is built from 14 residues. V lost 1 base and J 4 bases, leaving 9 bases between the germline ends. CDR3 protein: CASSLGRGPDTQYF. CDR3 nucleotides: TGTGCCAGCAGTTTAGGACGGGGCCCAGATACGCAGTATTTT.

The chain joins TRBV28 to TRBJ2-7, with D tentatively TRBD1 or TRBD2 (5 bases each). Germline V gene data show CDR1 as MDHEN and CDR2 as SYDVKM. CDR3 size: 17 residues. The ends were cut back, 3 bases at V and 0 bases at J, with 18 bases in the middle. The CDR3 spells CASSFLLSAGSSYEQYF. As DNA, the CDR3 is TGTGCCAGCAGTTTTCTCCTTTCGGCAGGGAGCTCCTACGAGCAGTACTTC.

V and J are TRBV7-2 and TRBJ1-1; D not resolved. V lost 5 bases, J lost 0 bases, and 13 bases lay in between. Germline-derived CDR1 and CDR2 are SGHTA and FQGNSA. This CDR3 has 15 residues. Here the CDR3 DNA reads TGTGCCAGCAGCCCCTCCAAGGCCCTGAACACTGAAGCTTTCTTT. Translation gives CASSPSKALNTEAFF.

This clonotype occurred once. This chain connects TRBV14 to TRBJ2-3; 9 bases line up with TRBD1. After removal of 3 bases from V and 3 bases from J, the junction contained 10 bases not matched to a gene. The CDR3 loop spans 17 amino acids. Germline loops: CDR1 SGHDN, CDR2 FVKESK. CDR3: CASSQITGGVGTDTQYF. CDR3 nucleotide sequence: TGTGCCAGCAGCCAGATAACAGGGGGCGTCGGTACAGATACGCAGTATTTT.

The rearrangement joins TRBV24-1 to TRBJ1-5; 7 bases are a match to TRBD1. CDR1 is KGHDR and CDR2 is SFDVKD in the germline V gene. The CDR3 sequence is 17 residues long. Trimming at V came to 9 bases and at J to 0 bases, leaving 13 bases not matched to a gene. For the CDR3, the DNA is TGTGCCACCCCCCGGGGACAGAATTTTAATAGCAATCAGCCCCAGCATTTT. This codes for CATPRGQNFNSNQPQHF.

J is TRBJ2-1 and V is TRBV12-3 or TRBV12-4; 13 positions agree with TRBD2. The CDR3 has 16 residues. The ends lost 4 bases at V and 7 bases at J; junction bases unmatched: 7. In DNA, the CDR3 is TGTGCCAGCAGTTGGGATAGGACTAGCGGGGGTAATGAGCAGTTCTTC. Translating it yields CASSWDRTSGGNEQFF.

V and J are TRBV7-9 and TRBJ2-7, with TRBD1 matching over 9 bases. Germline-derived CDR1 and CDR2 are SEHNR and FQNEAQ (reference sequence). The trim removed 5 bases at V and 3 bases at J, leaving 8 bases unmatched. The CDR3 extends over 15 amino acids. For the CDR3, the DNA is TGTGCCAGCAGCCCTCCCTGGGACAGGGACTACGAGCAGTACTTC. It yields the protein CASSPPWDRDYEQYF.

The V and J genes are TRBV18 and TRBJ1-1; D is uncertain. The CDR3 totals 13 residues. CDR1 and CDR2 from the germline V gene are KGHSH and LQKENI. Trimming pared 5 bases from V and 1 base from J, leaving 8 bases between. CDR3 residues: CASSFDTNTEAFF. The CDR3 DNA reads TGTGCCAGCTCATTCGACACGAACACTGAAGCTTTCTTT.

V gene TRBV6-5 combines with J gene TRBJ2-3; no firm D call. Per germline, CDR1 MNHEY and CDR2 SVGAGI. This CDR3 region has 14 residues. The V gene lost 6 bases and the J gene lost 0 bases, with 10 bases spanning the gap. In nucleotides, the CDR3 is TGTGCCAGCAGGCCAAAGCCAAGCACAGATACGCAGTATTTT. Translation: CASRPKPSTDTQYF.

This clonotype came up a few times. This rearrangement joins TRBV29-1 to TRBJ2-1, with 12 nucleotides matching TRBD2. With V trimmed by 4 bases and J by 4 bases, 5 bases remained unmatched. The CDR3 has 15 amino acids. Germline CDR1 reads SQVTM; CDR2 reads ANQGSEA. DNA of the CDR3: TGCAGCGTTGTGACTAGCGGGGGCCTATACAATGAGCAGTTCTTC. Residues: CSVVTSGGLYNEQFF.

The V gene is TRBV9, the J gene TRBJ2-5; possibly TRBD2 for D (5 bases). Germline V gene sequence: CDR1 SGDLS, CDR2 YYNGEE. V was clipped by 0 bases and J by 5 bases, with 17 bases between them. The CDR3 has 16 residues. The CDR3 bases are TGTGCCAGCAGCGTAGAAACGCCAGGAGGCCAGGAGACCCAGTACTTC. Encoded protein: CASSVETPGGQETQYF.